This T cell receptor beta chain was sequenced during a study of T cell responses to AZD1222 COVID-19 vaccine. Study-level findings and limits: Baseline antibody screening turned up just five to seven seropositive AZD1222 recipients. Clonal diversity was possibly underestimated, and the donors were mostly white British, with more females. Repertoire samples came only from after the peak T cell response.

Comments on this clone: Its antigen is not known.

Produced via immunoSEQ multiplex PCR; TCRdb's table is partial and in-frame only. The sample includes more than 95,000 clones, 91% of them seen just once. From germline, CDR1 is SGHRS and CDR2 YFSETQ. The CDR3 has 15 residues. The germline V and J ends were trimmed by 3 bases and 0 bases, with 9 bases remaining between them. The sequenced sample was peripheral blood, obtained on day 0 of AZD1222 vaccination. The chain uses TRBV5-1 and TRBJ1-4; D unresolved. The origin of this receptor is an adult in good health. In DNA, the CDR3 is TGCGCCAGCAGCTCCCTATCCGCAACTAATGAAAAACTGTTTTTT. It specifies CASSSLSATNEKLFF.